Described below is a single T cell receptor beta chain sequence and its context. This sample is drawn from a study of PD-L1 blockade in urothelial cancer. This CDR3 comprises 14 residues. The V gene end was trimmed by 3 bases and the J gene end by 2 bases; junction bases not matched to a gene: 3. Germline assignment: CDR1 SQVTM and CDR2 ANQGSEA. Sequencing was performed with immunoSEQ multiplex PCR; in TCRdb, only in-frame clones are kept and a portion is missing. In the table there are tens of thousands of clones, around 87% of which are singletons. Time point in this sample: pretreatment peripheral blood. Between 1 and 8 samples, pretreatment and on-treatment, were given by each patient.

This chain connects TRBV29-1 to TRBJ1-4; 7 bases align to TRBD1. This material consisted of PBMCs, taken around atezolizumab (anti-PD-L1) treatment. This receptor was identified in a man between 60 and 70 years old with urothelial cancer. The CDR3 DNA reads TGCAGCGTTGATGAGGGGGCTACTAATGAAAAACTGTTTTTT. It specifies CSVDEGATNEKLFF.